What follows is one T cell receptor beta chain and its context. Its antigen is not known. Repertoires were sampled repeatedly during chemoradiotherapy. CDR1 and CDR2 from the germline V gene are SGHAT and FQDESV (reference sequence). Trimming took off 4 bases at V and 8 bases at J, with 13 bases between the two ends. The CDR3 length is 13 residues. Some clones are missing from TCRdb's copy, which holds only in-frame ones; the method was immunoSEQ multiplex PCR. The sample lists about 68,000 clones, about 90% occurring once. This entry belongs to a study of chemoradiotherapy in HPV16-positive cancers. Study details: Candidate HPV-specific T-cell clones and common TCR motifs came from functional assays in a couple of HPV16-positive patients. Study-level points and caveats: Functional assays defining HPV-specific T cells used only a couple of HPV16-positive patients. Non-HPV-specific T cells did not expand in tumors during treatment, whereas candidate HPV-specific clones and E7-related motifs did.

This material consisted of blood, taken from a patient who underwent chemoradiotherapy. The sequence was collected from a human donor with HPV-associated anogenital cancer. J is TRBJ2-3 and V is TRBV11-1, with D tentatively TRBD1 or TRBD2 (5 bases each). CDR3 in amino acids: CASSSGHGRTQYF. DNA for the CDR3: TGTGCCAGCAGCTCGGGGCACGGGCGTACGCAGTATTTT.